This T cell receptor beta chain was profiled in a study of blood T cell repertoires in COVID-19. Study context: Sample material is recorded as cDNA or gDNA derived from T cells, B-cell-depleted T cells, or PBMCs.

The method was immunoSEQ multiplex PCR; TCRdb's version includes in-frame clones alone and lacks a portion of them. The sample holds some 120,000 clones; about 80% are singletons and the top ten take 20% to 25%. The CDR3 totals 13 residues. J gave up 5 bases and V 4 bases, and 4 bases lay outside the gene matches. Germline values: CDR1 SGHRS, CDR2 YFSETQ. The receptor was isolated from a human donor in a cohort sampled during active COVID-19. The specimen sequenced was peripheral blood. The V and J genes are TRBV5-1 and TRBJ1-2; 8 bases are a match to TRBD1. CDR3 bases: TGCGCCAGCAGCCGGGACAGGAAATATGGCTACACCTTC. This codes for CASSRDRKYGYTF.